This T cell receptor beta chain was observed in a study of T cell responses to AZD1222 COVID-19 vaccine. Study background: Analysis merged second doses at about 4 or about 12 weeks.

Comment on this clone: The antigen is unknown.

The data were produced by immunoSEQ multiplex PCR, yet TCRdb's version contains in-frame clones alone and is incomplete. Among 150,000 to 200,000 clones, around 92% were seen once, and the ten largest hold around 1.3%. Germline CDR1 and CDR2: LNHNV and YYDKDF (reference sequence). The CDR3 covers 19 residues. The V and J ends lost 2 bases and 8 bases, in that order; junction bases with no gene match: 13. General observations from the study: There were repertoire samples only from the period after the peak T cell response. Spike-specific TCR breadth and depth grew following two AZD1222 doses.

V usage is TRBV15 and J usage is TRBJ2-2, with 14 positions matching TRBD2. This material consisted of peripheral blood, taken on day 0 of AZD1222 vaccination. This receptor was taken from an adult in good health. The CDR3 DNA follows: TGTGCCACCAGCAGAAAACCGGGACTAGCGGGAGCCGGTGTTGGGGAGCTGTTTTTT. Protein sequence: CATSRKPGLAGAGVGELFF.